The T cell receptor (beta chain) under discussion was sequenced for a study of PD-L1 blockade in urothelial cancer. This clone was seen more than once but under ten times. The CDR3 consists of 13 residues. Germline V lookup: CDR1 WNHNN, CDR2 SYGVQD (reference sequence). The V gene end was trimmed by 7 bases and the J gene end by 3 bases; junction bases not matched to a gene: 3. The time point is: pretreatment peripheral blood. The table came from immunoSEQ multiplex PCR; TCRdb's copy has only in-frame clones and leaves some out. Of more than 75,000 clones detected, roughly 84% appear once; the ten largest clones hold 2% to 2.5%.

This TCR derives from a man aged 55 to 69 with urothelial cancer. The chain joins TRBV10-1 to TRBJ1-1, with TRBD1 matching over 9 bases. Here the sequenced sample was PBMCs, taken around atezolizumab (anti-PD-L1) treatment. CDR3 DNA sequence: TGCGCCAGCAAAAGACAGGGGGACACTGAAGCTTTCTTT. Protein product: CASKRQGDTEAFF.